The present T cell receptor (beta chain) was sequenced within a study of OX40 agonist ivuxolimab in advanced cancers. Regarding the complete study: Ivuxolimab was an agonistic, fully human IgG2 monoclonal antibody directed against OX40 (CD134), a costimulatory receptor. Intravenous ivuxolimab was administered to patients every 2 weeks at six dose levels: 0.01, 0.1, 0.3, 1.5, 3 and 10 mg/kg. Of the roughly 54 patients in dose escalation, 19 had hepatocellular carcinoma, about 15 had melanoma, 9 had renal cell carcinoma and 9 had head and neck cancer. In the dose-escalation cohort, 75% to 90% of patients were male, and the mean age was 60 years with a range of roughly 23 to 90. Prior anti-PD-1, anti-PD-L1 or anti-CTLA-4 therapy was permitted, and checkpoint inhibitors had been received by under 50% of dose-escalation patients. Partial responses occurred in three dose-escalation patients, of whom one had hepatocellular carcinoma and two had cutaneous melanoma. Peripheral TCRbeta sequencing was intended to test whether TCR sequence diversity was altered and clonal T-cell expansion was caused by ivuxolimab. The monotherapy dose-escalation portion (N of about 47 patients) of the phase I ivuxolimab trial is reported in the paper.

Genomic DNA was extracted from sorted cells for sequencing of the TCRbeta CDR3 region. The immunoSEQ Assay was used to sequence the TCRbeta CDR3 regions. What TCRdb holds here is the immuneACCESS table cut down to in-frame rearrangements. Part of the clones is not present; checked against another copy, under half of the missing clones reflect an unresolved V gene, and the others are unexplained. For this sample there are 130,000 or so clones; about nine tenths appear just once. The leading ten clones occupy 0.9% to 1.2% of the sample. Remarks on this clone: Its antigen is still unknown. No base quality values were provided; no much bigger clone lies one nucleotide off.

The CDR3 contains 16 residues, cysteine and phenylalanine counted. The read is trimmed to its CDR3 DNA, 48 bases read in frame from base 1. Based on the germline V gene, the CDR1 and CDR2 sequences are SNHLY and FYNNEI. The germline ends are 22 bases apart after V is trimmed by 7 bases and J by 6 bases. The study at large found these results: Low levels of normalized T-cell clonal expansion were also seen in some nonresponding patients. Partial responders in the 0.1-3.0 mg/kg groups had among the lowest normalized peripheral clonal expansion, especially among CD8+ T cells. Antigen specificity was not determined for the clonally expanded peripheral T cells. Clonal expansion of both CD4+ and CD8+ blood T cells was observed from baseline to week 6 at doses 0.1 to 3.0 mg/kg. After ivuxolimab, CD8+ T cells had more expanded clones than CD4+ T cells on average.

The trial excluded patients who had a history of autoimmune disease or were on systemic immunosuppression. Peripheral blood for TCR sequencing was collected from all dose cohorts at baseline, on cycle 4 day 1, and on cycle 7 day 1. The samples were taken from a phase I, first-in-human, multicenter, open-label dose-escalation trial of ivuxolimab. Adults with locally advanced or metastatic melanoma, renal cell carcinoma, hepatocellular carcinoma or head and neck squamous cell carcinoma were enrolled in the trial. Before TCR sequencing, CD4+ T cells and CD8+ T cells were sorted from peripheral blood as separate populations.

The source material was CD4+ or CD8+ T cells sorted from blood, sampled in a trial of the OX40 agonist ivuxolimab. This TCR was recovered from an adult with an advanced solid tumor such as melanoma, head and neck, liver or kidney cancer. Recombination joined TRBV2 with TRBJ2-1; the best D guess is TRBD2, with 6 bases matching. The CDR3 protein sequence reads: CASTKKVGLATNEQFF. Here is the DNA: TGTGCCAGCACCAAGAAGGTAGGGCTAGCGACCAATGAGCAGTTCTTC.